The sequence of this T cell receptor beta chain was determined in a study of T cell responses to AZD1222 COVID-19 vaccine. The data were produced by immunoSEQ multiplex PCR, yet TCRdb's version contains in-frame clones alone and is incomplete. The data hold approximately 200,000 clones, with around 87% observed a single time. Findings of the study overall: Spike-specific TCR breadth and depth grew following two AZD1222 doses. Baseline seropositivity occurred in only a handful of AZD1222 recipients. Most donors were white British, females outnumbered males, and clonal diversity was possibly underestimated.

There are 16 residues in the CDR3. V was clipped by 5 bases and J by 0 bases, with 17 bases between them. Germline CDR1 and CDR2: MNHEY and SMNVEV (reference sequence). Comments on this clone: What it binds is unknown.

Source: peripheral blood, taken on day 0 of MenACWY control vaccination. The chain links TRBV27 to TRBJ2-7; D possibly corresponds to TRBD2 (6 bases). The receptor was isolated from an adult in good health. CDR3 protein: CASSPGSGTSSYEQYF. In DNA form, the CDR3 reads TGTGCCAGCAGTCCCGGGAGTGGAACCAGCTCCTACGAGCAGTACTTC.